A selection of T cell receptor beta chains follows, all from one sample in a study of CD8 T cells in ankylosing spondylitis. Each CDR3 protein gets one entry after TCRdb re-called the 5' RACE reads with MiXCR. The sample carries a few hundred thousand distinct CDR3 sequences, about 10% recorded once. Specimen: blood, either unsorted or a sorted T cell fraction (not recorded which). These receptors all stem from a male donor with ankylosing spondylitis or in good health (not recorded which). Each CDR3 is given without its conserved first and last residue. Each record gives: J gene, V gene, CDR3 protein.

TRBJ1-1	TRBV7-8	ASSHMGHMNTEAF
TRBJ2-5	TRBV20-1	SASGFQETQY
TRBJ2-5	TRBV2	ASGRDGQETQY
TRBJ1-2	TRBV7-3	ASSLDRNYGDT
TRBJ2-7	TRBV28	AGRGAGYEQY
TRBJ2-2	TRBV2	ASREGPTNTGELF
TRBJ2-3	TRBV6-1	ASRLAGGRTDTQY
TRBJ2-7	TRBV7-2	ASSLSPNREQY
TRBJ1-4	TRBV12-3/TRBV12-4	ASSLLGGGTGEKLF
TRBJ2-7	TRBV20-1	SARTTSGGISYEQY
TRBJ2-3	TRBV27	ASSPDQLGWGKY
TRBJ1-3	TRBV7-9	ASSLDLQGSGNTIY
TRBJ2-5	TRBV5-1	ASSAQYQETQY
TRBJ2-3	TRBV4-2	ASSQLEGQVIRGTQY
TRBJ2-5	TRBV20-1	SARVRGWARKTQY
TRBJ2-3	TRBV5-1	ASSLEGLAGAVDTQY
TRBJ2-1	TRBV30	AWSVGGFTFNEQF
TRBJ2-5	TRBV3-1	ASSQGKGGETQY
TRBJ2-1	TRBV20-1	SARGLAGREQF
TRBJ2-7	TRBV9	ASSVAGGHHEQY
TRBJ2-4	TRBV7-8	ASSLGGGANIQY
TRBJ2-1	TRBV20-1	SAESRGRGGVEQF
TRBJ1-6	TRBV7-2	ASSLDGLNSPLH